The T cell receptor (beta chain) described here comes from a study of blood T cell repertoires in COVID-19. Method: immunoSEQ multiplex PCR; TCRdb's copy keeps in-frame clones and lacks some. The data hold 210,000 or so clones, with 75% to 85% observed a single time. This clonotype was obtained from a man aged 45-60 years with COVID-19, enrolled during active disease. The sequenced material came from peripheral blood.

For the CDR3, the DNA is TGTGCCAGCAGTTACTCAGGCGGGGGAGACACAGATACGCAGTATTTT. It encodes CASSYSGGGDTDTQYF. This rearrangement joins TRBV6-5 to TRBJ2-3, with TRBD2 matching 7 bases. V lost 0 bases, J lost 2 bases, and 5 bases stayed unmatched. CDR3 length equals 16 residues. The V gene's germline CDR1 is MNHEY and CDR2 SVGAGI.